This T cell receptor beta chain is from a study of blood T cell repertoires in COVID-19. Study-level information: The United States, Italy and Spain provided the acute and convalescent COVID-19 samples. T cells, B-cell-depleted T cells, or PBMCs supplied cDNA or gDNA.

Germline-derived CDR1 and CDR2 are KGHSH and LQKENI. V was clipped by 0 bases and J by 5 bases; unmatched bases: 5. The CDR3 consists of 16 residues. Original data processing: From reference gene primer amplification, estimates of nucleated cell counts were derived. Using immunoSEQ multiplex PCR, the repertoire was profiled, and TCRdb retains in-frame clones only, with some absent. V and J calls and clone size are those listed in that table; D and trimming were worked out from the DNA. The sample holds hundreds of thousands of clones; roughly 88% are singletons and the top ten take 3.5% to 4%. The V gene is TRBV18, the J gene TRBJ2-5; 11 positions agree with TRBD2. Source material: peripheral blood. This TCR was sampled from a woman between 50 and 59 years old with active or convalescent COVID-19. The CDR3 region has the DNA TGTGCCAGCTCACCACCTAGCGGGAGGGCCCACGAGACCCAGTACTTC. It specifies CASSPPSGRAHETQYF.